A single sample is the source of the 13 T cell receptor beta chains below, sequenced in a study of T-cell reconstitution after alpha-beta-depleted transplantation in children. Unique molecular identifiers were incorporated during preparation of the TCRbeta library. TCRdb passed the PCR reads through MiXCR, listing each CDR3 protein once. Of under 450,000 distinct CDR3 sequences listed, about an eighth are singletons. The material was PBMCs, obtained from the stem cell graft. These receptors were obtained from a human donor who donated a stem cell graft to a child with Fanconi anemia.

This clonotype was picked up a small number of times. V is TRBV3-1 and J is TRBJ1-4, with D maybe TRBD1 (5 bases). The CDR3 is 14 amino acids. Between the trimmed V and J ends, which lost 7 bases and 8 bases, there was a span of 17 bases. Looked up from germline, CDR1 is LGHDT and CDR2 is YNNKEL (reference sequence). CDR3 nucleotide sequence: TGTGCCAGCACCTCCTATGGGGGGGAAGAAAAACTGTTTTTT. Translating gives CASTSYGGEEKLFF.

V is TRBV5-1 and J is TRBJ2-1, with TRBD2 matching 10 bases. Germline CDR1 and CDR2: SGHRS and YFSETQ. CDR3 size: 15 residues. The trim removed 4 bases at V and 9 bases at J, leaving 10 bases unmatched. CDR3 bases: TGCGCCAGCAGCAAGGGACTAGCGTTCGGAAGTGAGCAGTTCTTC. It translates to CASSKGLAFGSEQFF.

The chain has TRBV5-6 and TRBJ1-1; D unclear. The CDR3 spans 12 residues. Trimming took off 3 bases at V and 7 bases at J, with 10 bases between the two ends. Germline CDR1 SGHDT, CDR2 YYEEEE. The DNA for the CDR3 is TGTGCCAGCAGCTACGCAGGCATTGAAGCTTTCTTT. Translation gives CASSYAGIEAFF.

The V and J genes are TRBV14 and TRBJ2-5; no definite D call. The CDR3 has 13 residues. V lost 5 bases and J 3 bases, leaving 10 bases between the germline ends. CDR1 and CDR2 (germline): SGHDN, FVKESK. This CDR3 reads CASSVRTEETQYF. The DNA for the CDR3 is TGTGCCAGCAGCGTTCGGACGGAAGAGACCCAGTACTTC.

The chain employs TRBV14 and TRBJ2-5; D is uncertain. Germline lookup yields CDR1 SGHDN and CDR2 FVKESK. The CDR3 runs to 13 residues. V was clipped by 5 bases and J by 2 bases, with 9 bases between them. The CDR3 DNA follows: TGTGCCAGCAGCTCCTCCCTGCAAGAGACCCAGTACTTC. As protein: CASSSSLQETQYF.

Concerning this clonotype: This may stem from a read error, because a much larger clone lies one nucleotide away. The chain combines TRBV5-6 with TRBJ2-5; no definite D call. Germline assignment: CDR1 SGHDT and CDR2 YYEEEE. The CDR3 runs 14 residues. CDR3 bases: TGTGCCTGCAGCTTGGACGTGGACGAGGAGACCCAGTACTTC. It yields the protein CACSLDVDEETQYF. Looking up the rest from reference TRBV5-6 and TRBJ2-5 gives the full variable domain: DAGVTQSPTHLIKTRGQQVTLRCSPKSGHDTVSWYQQALGQGPQFIFQYYEEEERQRGNFPDRFSGHQFPNYSSELNVNALLLGDSALYLCACSLDVDEETQYFGPGTRLLVL.

In the case of this clonotype: Its ends do not fully match the called genes, so a read error is possible. This chain connects TRBV30 to TRBJ1-4; D uncertain. CDR1 GTSNPN and CDR2 SVGIG come from the germline V gene (reference sequence). The CDR3 contains 13 residues. The chain's CDR3 is CAWSGVLNKKLFF. CDR3 sequence (DNA): TGTGCCTGGAGCGGAGTCCTTAATAAAAAACTGTTTTTT.

This clonotype showed up many times. This chain uses TRBV5-1 with TRBJ1-1; D may be TRBD1 (5 bases). V lost 0 bases, J lost 3 bases, and 12 bases lay in between. Looked up from germline, CDR1 is SGHRS and CDR2 is YFSETQ. The length of the CDR3 is 15 residues. CDR3 region: CASSLGGGGYTEAFF. The CDR3 region has the DNA TGCGCCAGCAGCTTGGGCGGGGGAGGATACACTGAAGCTTTCTTT.

This clonotype was detected a few times. The CDR3 DNA reads TGTGCCACCGGACGGCAAGAGACCCAGTACTTC. Its translation is CATGRQETQYF. V and J are TRBV2 and TRBJ2-5; D gene unclear. V was cut by 10 bases and J by 2 bases, with 8 bases left in between. CDR1 is SNHLY, CDR2 FYNNEI, per germline. The CDR3 consists of 11 residues.

The chain has TRBV18 and TRBJ2-7, with D maybe TRBD1 (5 bases). V was trimmed by 0 bases and J by 4 bases, leaving 10 bases between them. The CDR3 totals 14 residues. Germline CDR1 is KGHSH and CDR2 is LQKENI. The CDR3 region has the DNA TGTGCCAGCTCACCACCAGGGGCAGATTACGAGCAGTACTTC. Translation: CASSPPGADYEQYF.

This clonotype was recorded at least ten times. The gene calls are TRBV20-1 and TRBJ2-1, with unresolved D. CDR3 size: 11 residues. Trimming removed 0 bases at V and 9 bases at J, with 6 bases between. CDR1 is DFQATT, CDR2 SNEGSKA, per germline (reference sequence). The CDR3 sequence: CSARDVPEQFF. The CDR3 coding sequence is TGCAGTGCTAGAGATGTGCCTGAGCAGTTCTTC.

V gene TRBV6-2 or TRBV6-3 combines with J gene TRBJ2-3, with 11 bases that match TRBD2. V lost 4 bases, J lost 7 bases, and 7 bases stayed unmatched. This CDR3 spans 15 amino acids. Germline CDR1 and CDR2: MNHEY and SVGEGT. CDR3: CASSFSGGAANTQYF. In DNA, the CDR3 is TGTGCCAGCAGTTTTAGCGGGGGGGCCGCAAATACGCAGTATTTT.

The J gene is TRBJ2-7, the V gene TRBV20-1; D possibly corresponds to TRBD1 (6 bases). Germline V gene sequence: CDR1 DFQATT, CDR2 SNEGSKA (reference sequence). Between the trimmed V and J ends, which lost 0 bases and 5 bases, there was a span of 14 bases. The CDR3 covers 14 residues. CDR3 protein: CSAREGNRENEQYF. As DNA, the CDR3 is TGCAGTGCTAGAGAGGGCAACAGGGAAAACGAGCAGTACTTC.